This paragraph covers one T cell receptor beta chain sequence. The CDR3 is 15 residues long. CDR1 is ENHRY and CDR2 is SYGVKD in the germline V gene. V was trimmed by 0 bases and J by 2 bases, leaving 5 bases between them. The sample belongs to a study of cytotoxic CD8 clonotypes in ibrutinib-treated CLL. Study at large: Partial response was seen in about 25 patients and complete response in 2; after median 68 months, roughly 14 stayed remitted, some twelve progressed. Samples yielded averages of 200,000 to 300,000 productive templates and fewer than 95,000 productive rearrangements.

The method was immunoSEQ multiplex PCR; TCRdb's version includes in-frame clones alone and lacks a portion of them. Of tens of thousands of clones in the sample, roughly 50% were seen once. The origin of this receptor is a human donor with chronic lymphocytic leukemia. The chain is built from TRBV10-3 and TRBJ2-6; D is uncertain. Sample: PBMCs, taken after 24 months of ibrutinib treatment. The CDR3 loop is CAISESTPGANVLTF. The CDR3 nucleotides are TGTGCCATCAGTGAGTCGACACCTGGGGCCAACGTCCTGACTTTC.